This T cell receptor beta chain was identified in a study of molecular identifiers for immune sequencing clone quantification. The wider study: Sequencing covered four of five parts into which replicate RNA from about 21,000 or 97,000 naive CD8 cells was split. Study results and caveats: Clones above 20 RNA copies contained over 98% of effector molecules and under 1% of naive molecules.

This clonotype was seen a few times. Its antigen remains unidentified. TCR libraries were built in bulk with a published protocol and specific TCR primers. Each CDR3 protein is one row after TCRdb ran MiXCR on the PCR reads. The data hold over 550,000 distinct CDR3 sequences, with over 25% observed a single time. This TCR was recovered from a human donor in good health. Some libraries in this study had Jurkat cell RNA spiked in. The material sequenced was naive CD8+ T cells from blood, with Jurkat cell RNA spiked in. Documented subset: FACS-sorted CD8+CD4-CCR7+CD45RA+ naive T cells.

The CDR3 DNA reads as TGTGCCAGCAGCCTCCCGGGACTAACCCCAATGTTCTTC. Translation gives CASSLPGLTPMFF. This chain joins TRBV27 and TRBJ2-1, with 7 bases lining up with TRBD2. This CDR3 contains 13 residues. Germline V gene sequence: CDR1 MNHEY, CDR2 SMNVEV (reference sequence). The J segment lost 15 bases and the V segment lost 6 bases, leaving 14 bases of the junction unmatched.